This T cell receptor beta chain was recovered during a study of regulatory T cells in long-lasting Graves disease (dated by TCRdb to the early 2020s). The study in broad terms: Persistent Graves' disease was defined as persistently positive TSH receptor autoantibodies together with antithyroid drug treatment for over 5 years. Persistent Graves' disease patients in the clinical cohort had taken antithyroid drugs for about 9.7 years on average. This study used TCR sequencing and RNA sequencing of peripheral blood to compare persistent Graves' disease patients against newly diagnosed Graves' disease patients. The study was registered as a clinical trial and conducted in China. A total of 33 samples underwent TCR sequencing: roughly 13 from persistent and some 20 from newly diagnosed Graves' disease patients.

According to the study, the label for this sample's time point signals: persistent/refractory GD, antithyroid drugs over 5 years with positive TRAb. For both TCR sequencing and RNA sequencing, RNA was extracted from PBMCs in TRIzol. The diagnosis of Graves' disease was made according to American Thyroid Association guidelines. Patients for the study were recruited at an endocrinology department in Xi'an, China. Each patient gave about 10 milliliters of peripheral blood, collected in an EDTA anticoagulant tube. PBMCs were isolated by Ficoll Paque Plus density gradient separation without further T cell sorting. RNA quality was checked with an Agilent 2100 Bioanalyzer and agarose gel, and concentration with a NanoDrop 2000. Library method: multiplex PCR. The data were produced on an Illumina HiSeq 4000. iRepertoire HTBI primers and Arm-PCR amplification of CDR3 regions were used to construct TCR beta libraries. PCR products were gel purified before sequencing. Under the source paper's analysis protocol: Gene usage analysis of CDR3 amino acid clonotypes relied on the roughly 67 TRBV and around 14 TRBJ segments identified across samples. COPE and FqMerger were used to merge the filtered high-quality paired reads into contigs. BLAST was used to align contigs to IMGT TRBV, TRBD and TRBJ reference genes, and CDR3 was defined according to IMGT. Any clonotype with a frequency above 0.1% was classified as a highly expanded clone. Shannon entropy was used to measure repertoire diversity, and the Gini coefficient was used to measure V-J evenness. A clonotype was considered public if more than one individual shared it. TCRdb reran the public reads through fastp at Q25 and MiXCR, keeping productive beta chains. Duplicate CDR3 protein sequences are folded into a single record with the most common DNA and genes. The V and J calls and clone size are TCRdb's, not the authors'. A total of about 310,000 distinct CDR3 sequences appear in this sample, 22% of them only once. The top ten clonotypes cover 56% of the sample.

The paper's findings and limits, for the study overall: Only peripheral blood was studied, because thyroid tissue, the primary lesion, was inaccessible. The authors noted that the small sample size was a limitation that may lower accuracy. More public clonotypes were shared among persistent patients (fewer than 3,000) than among newly diagnosed patients (966). Persistent Graves' disease patients showed lower TCR Shannon entropy and fewer highly expanded clones than newly diagnosed patients, suggesting clonal expansion. Persistent disease showed preferential use of TRBV28, TRBJ1-2 and TRBJ2-5, whereas newly diagnosed disease favored TRBV20-1 and TRBJ2-1. Sequencing and analysis were limited to the TCR beta chain.

As concerns this clonotype: The target of this receptor is not known. No qualities accompany the bases; no much larger clone lies one base away.

The germline V gene (reference sequence) specifies GTSNPN as CDR1 and SVGIG as CDR2. The CDR3, cysteine through phenylalanine, is 15 amino acids long. Of the read, only the CDR3 DNA is kept; its 45 bases are in frame from base 1. Clipping removes 4 bases from V and 7 bases from J, with 14 as the unmatched junction base count. The V and J genes are TRBV30 and TRBJ1-1; the junction holds 8 bases that match TRBD1. The sample was peripheral blood mononuclear cells (PBMCs), taken when the disease was refractory, from a patient treated with antithyroid drugs. This receptor was taken from a female donor with Graves disease. The CDR3 loop reads CAWTPGTGREVEAFF. The nucleotide sequence is given as TGTGCCTGGACCCCAGGGACAGGCAGGGAAGTTGAAGCTTTCTTT.